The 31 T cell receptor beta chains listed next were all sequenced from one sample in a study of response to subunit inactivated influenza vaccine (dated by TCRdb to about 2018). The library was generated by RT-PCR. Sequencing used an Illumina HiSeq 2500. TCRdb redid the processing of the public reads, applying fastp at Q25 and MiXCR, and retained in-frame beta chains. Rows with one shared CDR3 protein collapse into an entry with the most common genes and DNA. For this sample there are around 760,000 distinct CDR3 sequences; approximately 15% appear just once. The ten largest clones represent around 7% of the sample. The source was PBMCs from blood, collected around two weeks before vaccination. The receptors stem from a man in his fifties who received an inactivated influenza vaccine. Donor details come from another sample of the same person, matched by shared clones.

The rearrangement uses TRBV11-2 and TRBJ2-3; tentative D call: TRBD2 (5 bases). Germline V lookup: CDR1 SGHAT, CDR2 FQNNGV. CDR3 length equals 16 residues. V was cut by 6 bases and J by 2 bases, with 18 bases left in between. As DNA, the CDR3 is TGTGCCAGCAGGAAACAAGCGGTATGGGCCACAGATACGCAGTATTTT. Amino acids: CASRKQAVWATDTQYF.

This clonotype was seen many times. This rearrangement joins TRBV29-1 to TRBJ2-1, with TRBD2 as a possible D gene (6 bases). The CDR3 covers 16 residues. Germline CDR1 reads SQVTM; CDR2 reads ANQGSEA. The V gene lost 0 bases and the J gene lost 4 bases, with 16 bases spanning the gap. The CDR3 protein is CSVEEGGPYSYNEQFF. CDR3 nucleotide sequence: TGCAGCGTTGAAGAGGGGGGACCGTATTCTTACAATGAGCAGTTCTTC.

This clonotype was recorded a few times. CDR3 sequence: CSASARRVGNEQFF. Here the CDR3 DNA reads TGCAGTGCTAGTGCCCGTAGGGTCGGCAATGAGCAGTTCTTC. The chain joins TRBV20-1 to TRBJ2-1; D call uncertain. V was shortened by 3 bases and J by 6 bases, with 15 bases between the two germline ends. CDR1 and CDR2 from the germline V gene are DFQATT and SNEGSKA (reference sequence). This CDR3 comprises 14 residues.

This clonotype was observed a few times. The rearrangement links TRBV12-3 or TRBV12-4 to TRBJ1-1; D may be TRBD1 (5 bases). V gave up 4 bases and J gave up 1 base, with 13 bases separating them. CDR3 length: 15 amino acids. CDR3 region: CASSSHRTTNTEAFF. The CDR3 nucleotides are TGTGCCAGCAGTTCCCACCGGACAACGAACACTGAAGCTTTCTTT.

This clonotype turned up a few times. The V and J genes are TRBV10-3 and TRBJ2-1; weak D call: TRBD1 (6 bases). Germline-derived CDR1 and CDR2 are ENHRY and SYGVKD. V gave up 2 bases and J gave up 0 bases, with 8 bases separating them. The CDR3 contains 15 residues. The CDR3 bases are TGTGCCATCAGTGAGCGGACAGTCTCCTACAATGAGCAGTTCTTC. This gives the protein CAISERTVSYNEQFF.

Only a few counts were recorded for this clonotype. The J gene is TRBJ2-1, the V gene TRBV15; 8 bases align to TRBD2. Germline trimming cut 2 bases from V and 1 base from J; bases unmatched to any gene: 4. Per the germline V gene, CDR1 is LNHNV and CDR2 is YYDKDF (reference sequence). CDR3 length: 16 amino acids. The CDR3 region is CATSRRAGVSYNEQFF. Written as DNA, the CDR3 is TGTGCCACCAGCAGACGAGCGGGAGTATCCTACAATGAGCAGTTCTTC.

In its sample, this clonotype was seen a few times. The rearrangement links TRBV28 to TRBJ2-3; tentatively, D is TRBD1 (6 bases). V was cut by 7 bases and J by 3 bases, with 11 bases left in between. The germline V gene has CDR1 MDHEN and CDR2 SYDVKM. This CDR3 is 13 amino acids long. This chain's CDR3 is CASTDSTTDTQYF. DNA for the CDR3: TGTGCCAGCACGGACAGCACAACAGATACGCAGTATTTT.

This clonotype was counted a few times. The CDR3 loop is CSARTGQVSEAFF. CDR3 nucleotides: TGCAGTGCTAGGACGGGACAGGTGTCTGAAGCTTTCTTT. The V and J genes are TRBV20-1 and TRBJ1-1; 8 bases fit TRBD1. Unmatched junction bases numbered 6, after V lost 3 bases and J lost 6 bases. Germline V gives CDR1 DFQATT, CDR2 SNEGSKA (reference sequence). CDR3 length: 13 residues.

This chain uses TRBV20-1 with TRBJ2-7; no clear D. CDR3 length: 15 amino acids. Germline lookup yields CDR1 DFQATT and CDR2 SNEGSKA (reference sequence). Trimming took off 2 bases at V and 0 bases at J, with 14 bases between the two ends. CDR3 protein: CSARNPEWSSYEQYF. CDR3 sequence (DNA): TGCAGTGCTAGAAACCCGGAGTGGAGCTCCTACGAGCAGTACTTC.

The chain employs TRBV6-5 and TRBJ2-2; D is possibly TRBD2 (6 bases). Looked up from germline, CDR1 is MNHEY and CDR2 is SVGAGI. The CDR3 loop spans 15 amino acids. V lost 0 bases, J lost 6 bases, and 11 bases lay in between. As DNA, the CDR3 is TGTGCCAGCAGTTACTCTGGCGGAGGGCCCGGGGAGCTGTTTTTT. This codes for CASSYSGGGPGELFF.

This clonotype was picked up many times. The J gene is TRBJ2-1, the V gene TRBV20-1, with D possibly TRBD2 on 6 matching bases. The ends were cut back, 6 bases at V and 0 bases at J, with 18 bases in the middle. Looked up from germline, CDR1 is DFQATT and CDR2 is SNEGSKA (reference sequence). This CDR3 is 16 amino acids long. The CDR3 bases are TGCAGTGCCCCCCGAGTTAGCGGAAGCTCCTACAATGAGCAGTTCTTC. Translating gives CSAPRVSGSSYNEQFF.

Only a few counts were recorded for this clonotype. The CDR3 DNA is TGCGCCAGCAGCTTGGACAGGGGCGATTACTATGGCTACACCTTC. It is translated as CASSLDRGDYYGYTF. The chain combines TRBV5-1 with TRBJ1-2; 7 bases are a match to TRBD1. From germline, CDR1 is SGHRS and CDR2 YFSETQ. This CDR3 is 15 amino acids long. The trim removed 0 bases at V and 3 bases at J, leaving 5 bases unmatched.

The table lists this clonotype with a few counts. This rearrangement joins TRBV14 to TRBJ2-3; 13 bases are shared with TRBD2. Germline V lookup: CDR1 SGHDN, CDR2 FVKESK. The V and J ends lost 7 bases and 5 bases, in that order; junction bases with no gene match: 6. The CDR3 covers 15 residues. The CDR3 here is CASTSTSGGRDTQYF. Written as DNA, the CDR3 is TGTGCCAGCACTTCGACTAGCGGGGGGCGAGATACGCAGTATTTT.

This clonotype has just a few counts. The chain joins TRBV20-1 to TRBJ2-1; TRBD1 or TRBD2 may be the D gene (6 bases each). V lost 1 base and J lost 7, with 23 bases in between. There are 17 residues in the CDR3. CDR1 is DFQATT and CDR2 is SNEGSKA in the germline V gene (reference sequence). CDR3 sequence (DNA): TGCAGTGCTAGAGGAGGGTTTACGGGGGCCTTATGGAATGAGCAGTTCTTC. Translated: CSARGGFTGALWNEQFF.

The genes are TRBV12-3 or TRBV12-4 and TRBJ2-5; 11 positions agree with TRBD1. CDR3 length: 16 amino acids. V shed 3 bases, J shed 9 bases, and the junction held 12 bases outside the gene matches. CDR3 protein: CASSLRTGGFPGAQYF. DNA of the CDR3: TGTGCCAGCAGTTTGCGGACAGGGGGCTTCCCTGGGGCCCAGTACTTC.

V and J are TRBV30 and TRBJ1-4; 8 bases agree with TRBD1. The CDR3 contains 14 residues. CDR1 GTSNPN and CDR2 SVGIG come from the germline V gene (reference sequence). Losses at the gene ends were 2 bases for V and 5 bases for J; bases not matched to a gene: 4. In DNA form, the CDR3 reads TGTGCCTGGAGTACCGGACAGGGAAATGAAAAACTGTTTTTT. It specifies CAWSTGQGNEKLFF.

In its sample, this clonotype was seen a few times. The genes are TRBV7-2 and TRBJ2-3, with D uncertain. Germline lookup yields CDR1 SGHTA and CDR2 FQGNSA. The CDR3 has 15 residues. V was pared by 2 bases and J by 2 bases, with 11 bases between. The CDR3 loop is CASSLNRAITDTQYF. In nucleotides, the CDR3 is TGTGCCAGCAGCTTAAATCGAGCAATCACAGATACGCAGTATTTT.

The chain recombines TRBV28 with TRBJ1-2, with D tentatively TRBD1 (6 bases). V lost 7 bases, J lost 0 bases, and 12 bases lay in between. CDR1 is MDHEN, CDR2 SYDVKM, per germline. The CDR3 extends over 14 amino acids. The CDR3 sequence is CASTRGGANYGYTF. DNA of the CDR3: TGTGCCAGCACGCGAGGGGGAGCTAACTATGGCTACACCTTC.

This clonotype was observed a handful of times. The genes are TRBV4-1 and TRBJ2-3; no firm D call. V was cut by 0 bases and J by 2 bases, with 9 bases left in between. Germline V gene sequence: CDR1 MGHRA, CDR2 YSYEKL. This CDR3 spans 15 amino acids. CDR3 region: CASSQEGLHTDTQYF. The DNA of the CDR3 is TGCGCCAGCAGCCAAGAAGGGCTACACACAGATACGCAGTATTTT.

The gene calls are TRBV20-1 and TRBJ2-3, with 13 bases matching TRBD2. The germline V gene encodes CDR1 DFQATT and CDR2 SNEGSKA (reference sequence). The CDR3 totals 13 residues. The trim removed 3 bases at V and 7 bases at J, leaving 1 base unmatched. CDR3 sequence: CSARTSGGYTQYF. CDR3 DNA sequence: TGCAGTGCTAGGACTAGCGGGGGGTATACGCAGTATTTT.

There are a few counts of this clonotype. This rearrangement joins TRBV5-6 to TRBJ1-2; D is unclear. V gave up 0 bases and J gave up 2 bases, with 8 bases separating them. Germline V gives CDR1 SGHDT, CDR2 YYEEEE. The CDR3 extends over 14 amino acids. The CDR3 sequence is CASSLGNTNYGYTF. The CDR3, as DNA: TGTGCCAGCAGCTTGGGGAACACAAACTATGGCTACACCTTC.

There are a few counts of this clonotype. CDR3 loop: CASSRTGGTNEQFF. CDR3 sequence (DNA): TGTGCCAGCAGCCGGACAGGGGGTACGAATGAGCAGTTCTTC. The chain links TRBV2 to TRBJ2-1; 10 bases are a match to TRBD1. This CDR3 region has 14 residues. The germline gives CDR1 SNHLY, CDR2 FYNNEI. V lost 6 bases and J lost 7; bases outside the gene matches: 6.

CDR3 amino acids: CASSLVRLAGGRYEQYF. As DNA, the CDR3 is TGTGCCAGCAGCTTAGTTCGGCTAGCGGGGGGGCGTTACGAGCAGTACTTC. The V and J genes are TRBV11-2 and TRBJ2-7; 12 nucleotides match TRBD2. This CDR3 has 17 amino acids. The V gene end was trimmed by 1 base and the J gene end by 4 bases; junction bases not matched to a gene: 8. Germline-derived CDR1 and CDR2 are SGHAT and FQNNGV.

The CDR3 spells CASSYPEGRGNTDTQYF. CDR3 coding DNA: TGTGCCAGCAGTTACCCCGAGGGGCGGGGGAACACAGATACGCAGTATTTT. The J gene is TRBJ2-3, the V gene TRBV6-2 or TRBV6-3; 7 positions match TRBD2. The CDR3 is made up of 17 amino acids. Germline-derived CDR1 and CDR2 are MNHEY and SVGEGT. The V and J ends lost 2 bases and 2 bases, in that order; junction bases with no gene match: 10.

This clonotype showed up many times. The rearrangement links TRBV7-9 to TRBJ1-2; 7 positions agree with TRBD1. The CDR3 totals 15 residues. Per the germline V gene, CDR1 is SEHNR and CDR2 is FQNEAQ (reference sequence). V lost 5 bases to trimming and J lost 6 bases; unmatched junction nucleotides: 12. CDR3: CASSLTRDRVDGYTF. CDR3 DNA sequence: TGTGCCAGCAGCCTAACGAGGGACAGAGTTGATGGCTACACCTTC.

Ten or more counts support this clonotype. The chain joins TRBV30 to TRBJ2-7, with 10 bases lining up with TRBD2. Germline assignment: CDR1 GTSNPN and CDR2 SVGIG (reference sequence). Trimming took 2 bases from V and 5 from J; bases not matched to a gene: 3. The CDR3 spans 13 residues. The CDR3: CAWSSGRGNEQYF. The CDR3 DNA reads TGTGCCTGGAGTAGCGGGAGGGGTAACGAGCAGTACTTC.

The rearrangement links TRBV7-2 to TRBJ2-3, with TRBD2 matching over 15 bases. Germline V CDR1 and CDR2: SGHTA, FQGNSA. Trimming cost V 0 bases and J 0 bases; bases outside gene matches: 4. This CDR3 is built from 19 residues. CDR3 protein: CASSLAGLAGGPSTDTQYF. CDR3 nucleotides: TGTGCCAGCAGCTTAGCTGGACTAGCGGGGGGGCCTAGCACAGATACGCAGTATTTT.

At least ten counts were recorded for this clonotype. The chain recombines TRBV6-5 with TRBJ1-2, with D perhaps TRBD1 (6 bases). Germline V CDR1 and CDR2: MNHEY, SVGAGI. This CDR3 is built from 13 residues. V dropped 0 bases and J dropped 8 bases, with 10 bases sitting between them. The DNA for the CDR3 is TGTGCCAGCAGTTACTCGAACAGGGTCGGCTACACCTTC. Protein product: CASSYSNRVGYTF.

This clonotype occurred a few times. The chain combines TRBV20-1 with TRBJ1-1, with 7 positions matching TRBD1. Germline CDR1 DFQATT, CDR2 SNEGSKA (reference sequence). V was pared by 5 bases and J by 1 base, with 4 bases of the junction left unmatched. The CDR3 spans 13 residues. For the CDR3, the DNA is TGCAGTGCTCAGGGGGGGCCGAACACTGAAGCTTTCTTT. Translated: CSAQGGPNTEAFF.

The chain's CDR3 is CASSEGGHQETQYF. The CDR3 DNA reads as TGCGCCAGCAGCGAAGGGGGGCACCAAGAGACCCAGTACTTC. The chain couples TRBV5-1 to TRBJ2-5, with D perhaps given as TRBD1 or TRBD2 (6 bases each). Germline values: CDR1 SGHRS, CDR2 YFSETQ. This CDR3 region has 14 residues. Trimming removed 4 bases at V and 0 bases at J, with 10 bases between.

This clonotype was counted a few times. The CDR3 loop reads CASKVLEYQETQYF. CDR3 sequence (DNA): TGTGCCAGCAAGGTCCTAGAGTACCAAGAGACCCAGTACTTC. The V call is TRBV7-8, the J call TRBJ2-5, with unresolved D. CDR1 is SGHVS, CDR2 FQNEAQ, per germline. This CDR3 contains 14 residues. Trimming took off 7 bases at V and 0 bases at J, with 12 bases between the two ends.